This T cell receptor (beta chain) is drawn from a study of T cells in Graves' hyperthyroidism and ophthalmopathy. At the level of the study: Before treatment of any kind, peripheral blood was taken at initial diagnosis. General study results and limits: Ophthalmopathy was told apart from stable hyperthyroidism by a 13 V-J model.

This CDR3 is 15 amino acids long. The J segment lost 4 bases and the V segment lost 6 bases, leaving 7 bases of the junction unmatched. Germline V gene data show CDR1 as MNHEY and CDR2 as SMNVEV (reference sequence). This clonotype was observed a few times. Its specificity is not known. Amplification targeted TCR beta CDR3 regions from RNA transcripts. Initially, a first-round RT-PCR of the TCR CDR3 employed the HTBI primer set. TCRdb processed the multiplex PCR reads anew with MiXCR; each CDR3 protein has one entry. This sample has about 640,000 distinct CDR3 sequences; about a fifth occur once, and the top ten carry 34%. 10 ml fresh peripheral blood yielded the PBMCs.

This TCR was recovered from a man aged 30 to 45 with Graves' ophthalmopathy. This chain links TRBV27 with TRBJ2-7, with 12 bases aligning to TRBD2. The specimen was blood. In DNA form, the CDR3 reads TGTGCCAGCAGATGGACTAGCGGGAAAGGTTACGAGCAGTACTTC. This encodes CASRWTSGKGYEQYF.